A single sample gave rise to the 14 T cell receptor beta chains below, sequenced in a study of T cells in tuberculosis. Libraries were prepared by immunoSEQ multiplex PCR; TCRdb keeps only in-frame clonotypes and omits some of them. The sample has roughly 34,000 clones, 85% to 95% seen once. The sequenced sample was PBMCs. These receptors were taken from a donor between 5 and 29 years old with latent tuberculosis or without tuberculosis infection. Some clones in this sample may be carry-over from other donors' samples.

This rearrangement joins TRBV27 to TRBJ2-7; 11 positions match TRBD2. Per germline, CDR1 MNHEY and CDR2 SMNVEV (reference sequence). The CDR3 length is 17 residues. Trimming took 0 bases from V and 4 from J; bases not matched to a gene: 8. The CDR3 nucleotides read TGTGCCAGCAGTTTATCCTCCCATGTAGCGGGAGGGTACGAGCAGTACTTC. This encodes CASSLSSHVAGGYEQYF.

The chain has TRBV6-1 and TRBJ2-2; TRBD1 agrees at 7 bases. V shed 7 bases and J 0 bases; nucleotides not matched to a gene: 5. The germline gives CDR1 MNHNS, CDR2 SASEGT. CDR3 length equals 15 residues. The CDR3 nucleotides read TGTGCCAGCATGACCGGGACAGCGAACACCGGGGAGCTGTTTTTT. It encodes CASMTGTANTGELFF.

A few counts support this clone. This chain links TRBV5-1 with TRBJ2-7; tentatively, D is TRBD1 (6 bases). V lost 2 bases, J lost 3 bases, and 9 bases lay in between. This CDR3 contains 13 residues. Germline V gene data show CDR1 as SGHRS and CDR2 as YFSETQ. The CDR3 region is CASSLGQNYEQYF. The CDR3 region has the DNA TGCGCCAGCAGCTTAGGACAGAACTACGAGCAGTACTTC.

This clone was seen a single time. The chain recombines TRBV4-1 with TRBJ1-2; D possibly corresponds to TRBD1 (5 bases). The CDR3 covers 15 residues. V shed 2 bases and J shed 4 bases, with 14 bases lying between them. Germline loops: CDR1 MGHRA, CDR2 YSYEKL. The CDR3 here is CASSQPLKGRYGYTF. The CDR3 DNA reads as TGCGCCAGCAGCCAACCTCTCAAGGGGCGCTATGGCTACACCTTC.

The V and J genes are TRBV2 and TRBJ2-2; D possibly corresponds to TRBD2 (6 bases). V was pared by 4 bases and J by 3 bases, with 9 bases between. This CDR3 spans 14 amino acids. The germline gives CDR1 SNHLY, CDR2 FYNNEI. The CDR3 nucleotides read TGTGCCAGCAGTGCCCGACTAGACACCGGGGAGCTGTTTTTT. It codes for CASSARLDTGELFF.

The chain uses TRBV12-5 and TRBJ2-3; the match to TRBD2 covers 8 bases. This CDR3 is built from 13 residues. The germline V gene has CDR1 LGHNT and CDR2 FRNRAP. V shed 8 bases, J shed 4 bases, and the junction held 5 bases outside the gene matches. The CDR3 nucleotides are TGTGCTAGTTGGGGAGCGGGGGCAGATACGCAGTATTTT. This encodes CASWGAGADTQYF.

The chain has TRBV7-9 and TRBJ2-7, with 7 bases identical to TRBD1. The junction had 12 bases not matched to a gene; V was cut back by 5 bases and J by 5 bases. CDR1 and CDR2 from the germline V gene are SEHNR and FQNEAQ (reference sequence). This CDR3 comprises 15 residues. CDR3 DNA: TGTGCCAGCAGCCCTGCTTGGGACAGAGAAAACGAGCAGTACTTC. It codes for CASSPAWDRENEQYF.

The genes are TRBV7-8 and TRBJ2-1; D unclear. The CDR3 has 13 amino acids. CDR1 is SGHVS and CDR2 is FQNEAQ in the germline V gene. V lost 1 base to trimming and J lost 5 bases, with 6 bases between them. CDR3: CASSLDRDNEQFF. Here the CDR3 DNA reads TGTGCCAGCAGCTTAGACAGAGACAATGAGCAGTTCTTC.

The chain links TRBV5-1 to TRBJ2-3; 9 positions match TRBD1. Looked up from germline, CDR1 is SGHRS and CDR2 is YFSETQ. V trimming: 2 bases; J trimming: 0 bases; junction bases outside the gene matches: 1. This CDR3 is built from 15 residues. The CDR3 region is CASSLQGASTDTQYF. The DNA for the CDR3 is TGCGCCAGCAGCTTACAGGGGGCGAGCACAGATACGCAGTATTTT.

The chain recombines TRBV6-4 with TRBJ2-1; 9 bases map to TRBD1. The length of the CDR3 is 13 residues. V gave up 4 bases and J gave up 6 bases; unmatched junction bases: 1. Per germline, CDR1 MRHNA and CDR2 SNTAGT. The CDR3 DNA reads TGTGCCAGCAGTGTGACAGGGGGCAATGAGCAGTTCTTC. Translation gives CASSVTGGNEQFF.

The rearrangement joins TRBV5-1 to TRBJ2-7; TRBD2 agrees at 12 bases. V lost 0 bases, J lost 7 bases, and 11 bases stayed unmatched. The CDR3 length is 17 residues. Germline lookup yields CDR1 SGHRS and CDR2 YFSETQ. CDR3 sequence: CASSLAPGASGRGEQYF. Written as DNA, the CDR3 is TGCGCCAGCAGCTTGGCCCCGGGGGCTAGCGGGAGGGGAGAGCAGTACTTC. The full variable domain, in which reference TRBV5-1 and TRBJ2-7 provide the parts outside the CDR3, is KAGVTQTPRYLIKTRGQQVTLSCSPISGHRSVSWYQQTPGQGLQFLFEYFSETQRNKGNFPGRFSGRQFSNSRSEMNVSTLELGDSALYLCASSLAPGASGRGEQYFGPGTRLTVT.

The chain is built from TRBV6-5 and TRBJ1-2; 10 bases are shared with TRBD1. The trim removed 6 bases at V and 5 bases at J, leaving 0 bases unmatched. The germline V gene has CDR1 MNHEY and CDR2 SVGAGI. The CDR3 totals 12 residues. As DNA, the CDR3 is TGTGCCAGCAGGGGACAGGGGTATGGCTACACCTTC. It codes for CASRGQGYGYTF.

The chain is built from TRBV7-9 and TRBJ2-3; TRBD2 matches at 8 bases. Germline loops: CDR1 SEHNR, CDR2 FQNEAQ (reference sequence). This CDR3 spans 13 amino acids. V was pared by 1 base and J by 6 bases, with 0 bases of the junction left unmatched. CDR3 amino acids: CASSLGTSDTQYF. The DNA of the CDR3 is TGTGCCAGCAGCTTAGGGACTAGCGATACGCAGTATTTT.

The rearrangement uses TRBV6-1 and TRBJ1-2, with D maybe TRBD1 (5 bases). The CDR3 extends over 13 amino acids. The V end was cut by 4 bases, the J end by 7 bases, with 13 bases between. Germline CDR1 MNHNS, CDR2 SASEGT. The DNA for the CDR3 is TGTGCCAGCAGTGCAGTGCCAGGGCCTGGCTACACCTTC. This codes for CASSAVPGPGYTF.